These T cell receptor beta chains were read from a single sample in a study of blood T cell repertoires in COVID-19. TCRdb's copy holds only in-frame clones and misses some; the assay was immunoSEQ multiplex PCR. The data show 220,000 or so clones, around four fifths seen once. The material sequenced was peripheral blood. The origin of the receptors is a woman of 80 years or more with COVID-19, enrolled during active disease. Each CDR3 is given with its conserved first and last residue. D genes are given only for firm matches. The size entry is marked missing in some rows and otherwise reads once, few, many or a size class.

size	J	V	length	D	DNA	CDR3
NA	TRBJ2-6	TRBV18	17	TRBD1	TGTGCCAGCTCACCGCCGGGACAGGCCTCTGGGGCCAACGTCCTGACTTTC	CASSPPGQASGANVLTF
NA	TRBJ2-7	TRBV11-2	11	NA	TGTGCCAGCAGCTCTAGACAGACGCAGTACTTC	CASSSRQTQYF
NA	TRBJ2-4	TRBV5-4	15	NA	TGTGCCAGCAGCGAAACAGGGTTGGCCAAAAACATTCAGTACTTC	CASSETGLAKNIQYF
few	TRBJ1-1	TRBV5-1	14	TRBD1	TGCGCCAGCAGCTTGTCGGGGACAGGGTATGAAGCTTTCTTT	CASSLSGTGYEAFF
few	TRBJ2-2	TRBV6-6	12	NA	TGTGCCAGCAGCCCAGGGTCCGGGGAGCTGTTTTTT	CASSPGSGELFF
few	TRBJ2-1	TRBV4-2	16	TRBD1	TGTGCCAGCAGCCAAGACTGGACAGGCACCTACAATGAGCAGTTCTTC	CASSQDWTGTYNEQFF
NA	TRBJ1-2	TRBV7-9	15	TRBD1	TGTGCCAGCAGCCCCTCTACAGGGGGCTCAAATGGCTACACCTTC	CASSPSTGGSNGYTF
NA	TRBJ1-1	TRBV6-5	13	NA	TGTGCCAGCAGACCGACAGGGAACACTGAAGCTTTCTTT	CASRPTGNTEAFF
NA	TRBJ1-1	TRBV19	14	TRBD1	TGTGCCAGTAGTCCCGGACAGGAGAAAACTGAAGCTTTCTTT	CASSPGQEKTEAFF
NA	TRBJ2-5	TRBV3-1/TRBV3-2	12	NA	TGTGCCAGCAGCCTCAGGATTGAGACCCAGTACTTC	CASSLRIETQYF
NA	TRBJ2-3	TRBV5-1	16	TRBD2	TGCGCCAGCAGCTTCGCTTTAGCGGGAGGGGTGGATACGCAGTATTTT	CASSFALAGGVDTQYF
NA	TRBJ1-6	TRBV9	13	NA	TGTGCCAGCAGCTTGCAGGTTAATTCACCCCTCCACTTT	CASSLQVNSPLHF
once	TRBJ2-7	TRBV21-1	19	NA	TGTGCCAGCAGCACCAGATTGACGACTAGCGGGGGGCCAACCTACGAGCAGTACTTC	CASSTRLTTSGGPTYEQYF
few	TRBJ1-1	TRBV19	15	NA	TGTGCCAGTAGTAGTAGACAGGAAAGGGGATTTCGAGCTTTCTTT	CASSSRQERGFRAFF
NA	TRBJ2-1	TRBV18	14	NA	TGTGCCAGCTCACCACCGCCTAAGCTATCGGTATGGTTCTTC	CASSPPPKLSVWFF
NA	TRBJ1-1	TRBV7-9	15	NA	TGTGCCAGCAGCTTAGAGGCCGGGAGGAACACTGAAGCTTTCTTT	CASSLEAGRNTEAFF
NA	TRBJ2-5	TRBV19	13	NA	TGTGCCACCGCCGTGGGGGGTACGGAGACCCAGTACTTC	CATAVGGTETQYF
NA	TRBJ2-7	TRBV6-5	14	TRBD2	TGTGCCAGCAACGGACTAGCGGGAGGGCTTGAGCAGTACTTC	CASNGLAGGLEQYF
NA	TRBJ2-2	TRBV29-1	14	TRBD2	TGCAGCGTCCAAGCGGGAGGCAAGGCCGGGGAGCTGTTTTTT	CSVQAGGKAGELFF
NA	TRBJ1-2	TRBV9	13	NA	TGTGCCAGCAGGAAGGAGGGGGGGCCTGGCTACACCTTC	CASRKEGGPGYTF
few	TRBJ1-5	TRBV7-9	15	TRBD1	TGTGCCAGCGCCGGGACAGATGTAAGCAATCAGCCCCAGCATTTT	CASAGTDVSNQPQHF
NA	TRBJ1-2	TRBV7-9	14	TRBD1	TGTGCCAGCAGCTTTGCCGGGACAGCCTATGGCTACACCTTC	CASSFAGTAYGYTF
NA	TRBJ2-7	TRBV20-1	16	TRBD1	TGCAGTGCTAGTCCCCCCCGGGACAGGGGAACCTACGAGCAGTACTTC	CSASPPRDRGTYEQYF
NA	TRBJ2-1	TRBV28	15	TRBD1	TGTGCCAGCAGTCGGACAGGAAGCTCCTACAATGAGCAGTTCTTC	CASSRTGSSYNEQFF
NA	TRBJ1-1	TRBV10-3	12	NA	TGTGCCATCAGTGACAATTTGCGGAGGACTTTCTTT	CAISDNLRRTFF
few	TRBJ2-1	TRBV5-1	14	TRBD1	TGCGCCAGCAGCTCTGGGACAGGTTACAATGAGCAGTTCTTC	CASSSGTGYNEQFF
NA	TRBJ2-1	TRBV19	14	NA	TGTGCCAGTAGTCCTCGACAGACTTACAATGAGCAGTTCTTC	CASSPRQTYNEQFF
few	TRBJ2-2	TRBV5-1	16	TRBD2	TGCGCCAGCAGCACCTTAGCGGGAGCTAACACCGGGGAGCTGTTTTTT	CASSTLAGANTGELFF
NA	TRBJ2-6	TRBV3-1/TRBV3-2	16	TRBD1	TGTGCCAGCAGCCAACCCGGGACAGCTGGGGCCAACGTCCTGACTTTC	CASSQPGTAGANVLTF
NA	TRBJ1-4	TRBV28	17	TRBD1	TGTGCCAGCAGTTCCTCGGGACAGGGGGCGGCTAATGAAAAACTGTTTTTT	CASSSSGQGAANEKLFF
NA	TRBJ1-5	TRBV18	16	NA	TGTGCCAGCTCTAGTGGAGGGCCAAACCTGAATCAGCCCCAGCATTTT	CASSSGGPNLNQPQHF
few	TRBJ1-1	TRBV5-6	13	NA	TGTGCCAGCAGCTTCCAGAGCAGGGCGGAAGCTTTCTTT	CASSFQSRAEAFF
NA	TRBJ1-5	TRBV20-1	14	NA	TGCAGTGCTAGTGGGGGCGGAGGCAATCAGCCCCAGCATTTT	CSASGGGGNQPQHF
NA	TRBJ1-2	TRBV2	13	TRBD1	TGTGCCAGCAGGAATGACAGGGAAAATGGCTACACCTTC	CASRNDRENGYTF
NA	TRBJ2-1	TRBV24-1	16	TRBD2	TGTGCCACCAGTTCGATAGCGGGTCCCACCTACAATGAGCAGTTCTTC	CATSSIAGPTYNEQFF
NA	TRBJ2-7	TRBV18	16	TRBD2	TGTGCCAGCTCGCCCGGACTAGCGGGGGGCCGGGACGAGCAGTACTTC	CASSPGLAGGRDEQYF
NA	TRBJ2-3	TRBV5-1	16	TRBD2	TGCGCCAGCAGCCTTATAGCGGGGGGGATCGCAGATACGCAGTATTTT	CASSLIAGGIADTQYF
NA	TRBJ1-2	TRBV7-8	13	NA	TGTGCCAGCAGCCCCGGGACAACCTATGGCTACACCTTC	CASSPGTTYGYTF
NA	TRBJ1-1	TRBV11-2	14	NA	TGTGCCAGCAGCTTAGGACAGGTCGTAACTGAAGCTTTCTTT	CASSLGQVVTEAFF
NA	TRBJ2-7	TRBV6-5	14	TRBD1	TGTGCCAGCAGTATGGGACAGGGGAAGTACGAGCAGTACTTC	CASSMGQGKYEQYF
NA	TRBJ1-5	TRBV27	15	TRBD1	TGTGCCAGCGCACGAGGGACAGGGCTTAACCAGCCCCAGCATTTT	CASARGTGLNQPQHF
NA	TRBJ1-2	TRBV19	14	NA	TGTGCCAGTAGTTTCCGGGACACGGGCTATGGCTACACCTTC	CASSFRDTGYGYTF
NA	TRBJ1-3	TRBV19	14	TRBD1	TGTGCCAGCGGGACAGAGATAACCCGAAACACCATATATTTT	CASGTEITRNTIYF
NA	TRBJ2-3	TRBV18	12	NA	TGTGCCAGCTCACCGCGGCAAGATACGCAGTATTTT	CASSPRQDTQYF
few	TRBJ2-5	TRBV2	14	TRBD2	TGTGCCAGCACGGAGTCCAGACTAGCTGAGACCCAGTACTTC	CASTESRLAETQYF
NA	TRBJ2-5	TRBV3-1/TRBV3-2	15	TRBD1	TGTGCCAGCAGCCAGAGACAGGGAATTTGGGAGACCCAGTACTTC	CASSQRQGIWETQYF
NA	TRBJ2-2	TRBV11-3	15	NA	TGTGCCAGCAGCCGTAGCGGCGCGAACACCGGGGAGCTGTTTTTT	CASSRSGANTGELFF
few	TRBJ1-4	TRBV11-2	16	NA	TGTGCCAGCAGCTTAGCCACCGGGACTTCTAATGAAAAACTGTTTTTT	CASSLATGTSNEKLFF
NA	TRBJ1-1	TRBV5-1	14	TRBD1	TGCGCCAGCAGCTTGGGAGGACAGGGGACTGAAGCTTTCTTT	CASSLGGQGTEAFF
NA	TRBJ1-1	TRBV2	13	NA	TGTGCCAGCAGTGCAGTACTGAACACTGAAGCTTTCTTT	CASSAVLNTEAFF
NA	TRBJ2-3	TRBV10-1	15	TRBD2	TGCGCCAGCAGTGAGTGGACTAGCGGCACAGATACGCAGTATTTT	CASSEWTSGTDTQYF
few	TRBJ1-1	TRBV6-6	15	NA	TGTGCCAGCAGTCCCACAGGGAATAGAGGGGGTGAAGCTTTCTTT	CASSPTGNRGGEAFF
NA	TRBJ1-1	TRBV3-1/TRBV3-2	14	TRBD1	TGTGCCAGCAGCCAGTCAGGGGGAGGCACTGAAGCTTTCTTT	CASSQSGGGTEAFF